Listed here are 9 T cell receptor beta chains from one sample, sequenced in a study of cytomegalovirus exposure and HLA in healthy donors. The PCR was carried out with 60 Vbeta primers and 13 Jbeta primers. The method was immunoSEQ multiplex PCR; TCRdb's version includes in-frame clones alone and lacks a portion of them. The data show 140,000 or so clones, with around 57% seen just once and approximately 1.7% held by the top ten. Sequencing input: PBMCs. The receptor set was obtained from a male donor in good health and CMV-seronegative.

The rearrangement links TRBV11-2 to TRBJ1-3, with TRBD1 identical over 9 bases. V trimming: 3 bases; J trimming: 4 bases; junction bases outside the gene matches: 7. Germline lookup yields CDR1 SGHAT and CDR2 FQNNGV. This CDR3 region has 16 residues. The CDR3 loop reads CASSFYRGPDGNTIYF. The CDR3 nucleotides read TGTGCCAGCAGCTTTTACAGGGGGCCGGACGGAAACACCATATATTTT.

This clone showed up just a few times. The gene calls are TRBV30 and TRBJ2-7; 8 nucleotides match TRBD1. Germline CDR1 reads GTSNPN; CDR2 reads SVGIG (reference sequence). V lost 0 bases and J lost 1; bases outside the gene matches: 11. The CDR3 totals 17 residues. The CDR3 region is CAWSVVSGQGASYEQYF. The CDR3 DNA reads as TGTGCCTGGAGTGTAGTTTCGGGGCAGGGGGCGTCCTACGAGCAGTACTTC. Full variable domain (remainder filled in from reference TRBV30 and TRBJ2-7): SQTIHQWPATLVQPVGSPLSLECTVEGTSNPNLYWYRQAAGRGLQLLFYSVGIGQISSEVPQNLSASRPQDRQFILSSKKLLLSDSGFYLCAWSVVSGQGASYEQYFGPGTRLTVT.

This rearrangement joins TRBV2 to TRBJ1-2, with TRBD1 as a possible D gene (6 bases). This CDR3 has 13 residues. Germline CDR1 is SNHLY and CDR2 is FYNNEI. Trimming took 6 bases from V and 4 from J, leaving 12 bases between them. CDR3 coding DNA: TGTGCCAGCAGCATTGGACAGATCTATGGCTACACCTTC. Translated, it gives CASSIGQIYGYTF.

This chain joins TRBV18 and TRBJ2-4, with D possibly being TRBD2 (5 bases). From germline, CDR1 is KGHSH and CDR2 LQKENI. The CDR3 extends over 15 amino acids. V lost 2 bases, J lost 5 bases, and 13 bases lay in between. The CDR3 coding sequence is TGTGCCAGCTCACCAATTATCAGCGGCCAAAACATTCAGTACTTC. Encoded protein: CASSPIISGQNIQYF.

The V gene is TRBV7-9, the J gene TRBJ2-5; the D gene is possibly TRBD1 (7 bases). The length of the CDR3 is 14 residues. From germline, CDR1 is SEHNR and CDR2 FQNEAQ (reference sequence). Trimming stripped 4 bases from V and 1 base from J, with 10 bases between. The chain's CDR3 is CASSWRDSQETQYF. The CDR3 DNA reads TGTGCCAGCAGCTGGAGGGACAGCCAAGAGACCCAGTACTTC. The full variable domain, completed using reference TRBV7-9 and TRBJ2-5, is DTGVSQNPRHKITKRGQNVTFRCDPISEHNRLYWYRQTLGQGPEFLTYFQNEAQLEKSRLLSDRFSAERPKGSFSTLEIQRTEQGDSAMYLCASSWRDSQETQYFGPGTRLLVL.

There are a few counts of this clone. This chain uses TRBV20-1 with TRBJ2-1, with 8 bases identical to TRBD2. Trimming removed 7 bases from V and 6 bases from J; junction bases left unmatched: 2. Germline lookup yields CDR1 DFQATT and CDR2 SNEGSKA (reference sequence). The CDR3 contains 11 residues. DNA of the CDR3: TGCAGTGGCGGGGGGATCAATGAGCAGTTCTTC. Translated, it gives CSGGGINEQFF.

V gene TRBV5-1 combines with J gene TRBJ1-1, with D maybe TRBD1 (5 bases). Germline lookup yields CDR1 SGHRS and CDR2 YFSETQ. This CDR3 has 17 amino acids. The germline V and J ends were trimmed by 1 base and 2 bases, with 18 bases remaining between them. The CDR3 coding sequence is TGCGCCAGCAGCTTGTCCCTCGGACGGGGGTTCAACACTGAAGCTTTCTTT. It is translated as CASSLSLGRGFNTEAFF.

The V call is TRBV7-3, the J call TRBJ2-1; 7 positions match TRBD1. The V segment lost 6 bases and the J segment 7 bases; nucleotides outside the gene matches: 9. The CDR3 consists of 14 residues. Germline V gene data show CDR1 as SGHTA and CDR2 as FQGTGA. This chain's CDR3 is CASRVPTGSNEQFF. Here the CDR3 DNA reads TGTGCCAGCAGGGTCCCGACAGGGAGTAATGAGCAGTTCTTC.

Only a few counts were recorded for this clone. The rearrangement uses TRBV6-5 and TRBJ1-1; 10 bases fit TRBD1. The V and J ends lost 4 bases and 7 bases, in that order; junction bases with no gene match: 12. The CDR3 is 16 residues long. Germline V gene lookup returns CDR1 MNHEY and CDR2 SVGAGI. The CDR3 protein is CASSSRDRGREDEAFF. The CDR3 DNA follows: TGTGCCAGCAGTTCCCGGGACAGGGGTAGAGAGGATGAAGCTTTCTTT.